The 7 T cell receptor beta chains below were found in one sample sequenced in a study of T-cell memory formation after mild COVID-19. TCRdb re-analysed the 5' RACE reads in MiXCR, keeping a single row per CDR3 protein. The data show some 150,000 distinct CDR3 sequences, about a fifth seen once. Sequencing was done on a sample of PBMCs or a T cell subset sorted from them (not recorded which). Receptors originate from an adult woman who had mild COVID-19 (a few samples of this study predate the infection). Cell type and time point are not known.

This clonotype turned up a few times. In nucleotides, the CDR3 is TGTGCCAGCCGCTCTAGCGGGGGCTCCGAGCAGTACTTC. The encoded protein is CASRSSGGSEQYF. The genes are TRBV3-1 and TRBJ2-7; 10 positions agree with TRBD2. This CDR3 is 13 amino acids long. V gave up 8 bases and J gave up 6 bases; unmatched junction bases: 7. Germline loops: CDR1 LGHDT, CDR2 YNNKEL (reference sequence).

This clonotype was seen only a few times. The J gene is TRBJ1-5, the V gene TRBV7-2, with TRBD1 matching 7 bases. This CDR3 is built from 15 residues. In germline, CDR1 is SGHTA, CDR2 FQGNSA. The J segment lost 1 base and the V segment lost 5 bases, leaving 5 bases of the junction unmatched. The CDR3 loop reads CASSTNRGSNQPQHF. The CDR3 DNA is TGTGCCAGCAGCACCAACAGGGGAAGCAATCAGCCCCAGCATTTT.

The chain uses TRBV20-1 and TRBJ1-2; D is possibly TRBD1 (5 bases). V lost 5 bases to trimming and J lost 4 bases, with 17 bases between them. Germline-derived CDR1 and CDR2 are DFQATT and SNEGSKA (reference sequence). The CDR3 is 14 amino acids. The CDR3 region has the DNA TGCAGTGCTCGTCAGGGACCCATCCCCTATGGCTACACCTTC. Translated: CSARQGPIPYGYTF.

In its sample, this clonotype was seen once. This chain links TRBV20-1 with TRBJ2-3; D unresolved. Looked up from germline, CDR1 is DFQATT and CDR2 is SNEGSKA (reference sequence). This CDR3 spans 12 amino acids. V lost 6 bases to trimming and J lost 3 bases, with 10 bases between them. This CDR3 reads CSALTRTDTQYF. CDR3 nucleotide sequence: TGCAGTGCCCTTACCCGGACAGATACGCAGTATTTT.

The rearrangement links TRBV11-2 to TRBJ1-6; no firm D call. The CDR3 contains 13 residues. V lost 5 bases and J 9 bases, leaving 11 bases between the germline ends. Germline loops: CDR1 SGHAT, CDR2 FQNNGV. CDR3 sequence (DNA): TGTGCCAGCAGCCCAAGCGGGGTTTCACCCCTCCACTTT. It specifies CASSPSGVSPLHF.

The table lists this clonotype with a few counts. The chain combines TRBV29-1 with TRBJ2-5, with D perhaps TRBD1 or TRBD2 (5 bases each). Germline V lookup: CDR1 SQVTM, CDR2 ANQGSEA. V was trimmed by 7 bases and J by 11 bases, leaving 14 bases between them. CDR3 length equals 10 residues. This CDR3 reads CSALWGIQYF. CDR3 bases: TGCAGCGCCCTGTGGGGGATTCAGTACTTC.

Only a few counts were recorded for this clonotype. In DNA, the CDR3 is TGCAGTGCTAGGCTACTAGCGGGGGGCTCCTACAATGAGCAGTTCTTC. Protein product: CSARLLAGGSYNEQFF. The chain employs TRBV20-1 and TRBJ2-1, with TRBD2 matching 12 bases. Germline loops: CDR1 DFQATT, CDR2 SNEGSKA (reference sequence). V shed 3 bases and J 0 bases; nucleotides not matched to a gene: 3. CDR3 length equals 16 residues.